The clone carrying this T cell receptor beta chain was detected only once. Its antigen is undetermined. Germline CDR1 reads SEHNR; CDR2 reads FQNEAQ (reference sequence). Trimming took off 1 base at V and 4 bases at J, with 7 bases between the two ends. The CDR3 consists of 13 residues. These data are taken from a study of radiotherapy plus CTLA-4 blockade in lung cancer. Study details: Overall, approximately 18% of patients showed an objective response, while about 31% attained disease control.

Here immunoSEQ multiplex PCR was the method, and the copy in TCRdb shows in-frame clones only, minus some. Seen here are roughly 46,000 clones, roughly three quarters observed once, and the top ten hold 8.3%. Study-wide findings and caveats: After treatment with radiotherapy plus ipilimumab, TCR clones that came from the tumor expanded in blood.

The chain combines TRBV7-9 with TRBJ1-2; the D gene is possibly TRBD1 (5 bases). The sample was peripheral blood, taken from a patient treated with radiotherapy plus ipilimumab. This receptor was taken from a human donor with non-small cell lung cancer who had stable disease on radiotherapy plus ipilimumab. The CDR3 nucleotides are TGTGCCAGCAGCTTAGATGGGGGCTATGGCTACACCTTC. This codes for CASSLDGGYGYTF.